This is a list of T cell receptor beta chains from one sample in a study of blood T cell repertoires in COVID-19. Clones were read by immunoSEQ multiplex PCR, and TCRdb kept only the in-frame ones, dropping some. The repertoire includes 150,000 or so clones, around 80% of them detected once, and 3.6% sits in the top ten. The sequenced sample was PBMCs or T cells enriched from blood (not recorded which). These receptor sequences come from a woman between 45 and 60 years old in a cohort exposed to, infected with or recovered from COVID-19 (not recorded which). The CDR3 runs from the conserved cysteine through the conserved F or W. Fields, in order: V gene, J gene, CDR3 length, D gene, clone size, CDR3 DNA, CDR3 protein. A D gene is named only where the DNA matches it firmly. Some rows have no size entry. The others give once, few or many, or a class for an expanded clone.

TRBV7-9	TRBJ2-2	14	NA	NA	TGTGCCAGCAGCTTAGCAGGCGGCACCGGGGAGCTGTTTTTT	CASSLAGGTGELFF
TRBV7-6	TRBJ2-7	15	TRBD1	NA	TGTGCCAGCAGCTCCTCACAGGGGGCTCGACACGAGCAGTACTTC	CASSSSQGARHEQYF
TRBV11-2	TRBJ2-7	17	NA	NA	TGTGCCAGCAGCTTAGGGATCGGTCGGGAGAGCTCCTACGAGCAGTACTTC	CASSLGIGRESSYEQYF
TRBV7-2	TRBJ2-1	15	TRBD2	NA	TGTGCCAGCAGCTCAGGCGGGGGGGTATGGAATGAGCAGTTCTTC	CASSSGGGVWNEQFF
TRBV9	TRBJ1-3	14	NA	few	TGTGCCAGCAGCGTAGGTCGGGTTGGAAACACCATATATTTT	CASSVGRVGNTIYF
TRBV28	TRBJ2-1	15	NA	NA	TGTGCCAGCAGTTTAATAAGCGGAGGGAACTACGAGCAGTTCTTC	CASSLISGGNYEQFF
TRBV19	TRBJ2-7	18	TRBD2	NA	TGTGCCAGTAGCCTTACTAGCGGGGCAACTACCTACTCCTACGAGCAGTACTTC	CASSLTSGATTYSYEQYF
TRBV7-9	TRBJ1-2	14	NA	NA	TGTGCCAGCAGATATTCGCGAGGTGGCGGTGGCTACACCTTC	CASRYSRGGGGYTF
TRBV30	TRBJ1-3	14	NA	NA	TGTGCCTGGAGTGCAGGACATTCTGGAAACACCATATATTTT	CAWSAGHSGNTIYF
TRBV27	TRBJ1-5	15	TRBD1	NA	TGTGCCAGCAGTTTATCCGGGACAGGGGATCAGCCCCAGCATTTT	CASSLSGTGDQPQHF
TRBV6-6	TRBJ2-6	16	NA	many	TGTGCCAGCAGTTACGAAGGGGCCTCTGGGGCCAACGTCCTGACTTTC	CASSYEGASGANVLTF
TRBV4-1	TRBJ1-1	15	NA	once	TGCGCCAGCAGCCAAGGACAAGCGGTGAACACTGAAGCTTTCTTT	CASSQGQAVNTEAFF
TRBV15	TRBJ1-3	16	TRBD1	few	TGTGCCACCAGCAGAGAAGCGACAGGGTTGGGAAACACCATATATTTT	CATSREATGLGNTIYF
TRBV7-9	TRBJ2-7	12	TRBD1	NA	TGTGCCCCCCGGGACAGGGGGAACGAGCAGTACTTC	CAPRDRGNEQYF
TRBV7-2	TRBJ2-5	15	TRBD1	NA	TGTGCCAGCAGCTTAGAGGGGGCTTCCCAAGAGACCCAGTACTTC	CASSLEGASQETQYF
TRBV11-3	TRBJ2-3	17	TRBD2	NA	TGTGCCAGCAGCTTAACCGGGGGGGACCCTTTCACAGATACGCAGTATTTT	CASSLTGGDPFTDTQYF
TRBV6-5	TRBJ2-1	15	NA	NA	TGTGCCAGCGGAATGGACACGACCTCCTACAATGAGCAGTTCTTC	CASGMDTTSYNEQFF
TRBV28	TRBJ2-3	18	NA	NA	TGTGCCAGCAGTTTACCCGGGAGAGCGGTTTATAGCACAGATACGCAGTATTTT	CASSLPGRAVYSTDTQYF
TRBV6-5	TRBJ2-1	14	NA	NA	TGTGCCAGCAGCCCCTACTCTCTTGTGGATGAGCAGTTCTTC	CASSPYSLVDEQFF
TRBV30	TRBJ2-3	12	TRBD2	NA	TGTGCCCACGATCGCGGGGGGGGGACGCAGTATTTT	CAHDRGGGTQYF
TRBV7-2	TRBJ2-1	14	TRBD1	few	TGTGCCAGCAGCTTAGCATGGACAGGGGGAAAGCAGTTCTTC	CASSLAWTGGKQFF
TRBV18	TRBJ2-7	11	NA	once	TGTGCCAGCTCACCAGGCGGCGAGCAGTACTTC	CASSPGGEQYF
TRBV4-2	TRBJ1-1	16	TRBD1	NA	TGTGCCAGCCAGCCTTCCCAGGAGGGGGCTGGGACTGAAGCTTTCTTT	CASQPSQEGAGTEAFF
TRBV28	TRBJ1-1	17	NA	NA	TGTGCCAGCAGCACAAGGGCCGGACTGGAAATGAACACTGAAGCTTTCTTT	CASSTRAGLEMNTEAFF